Given below is one T cell receptor beta chain in context. Its antigen remains unidentified. Germline-derived CDR1 and CDR2 are LNHDA and SQIVND (reference sequence). V shed 4 bases and J shed 6 bases, with 14 bases lying between them. The CDR3 runs to 14 residues. Here immunoSEQ multiplex PCR was the method, and the copy in TCRdb shows in-frame clones only, minus some. The sample contains about 33,000 clones, 90% of which appear only once. This record comes from a study of T cells in localized non-small cell lung cancer. Whole-study results and caveats: Appearances in adjacent lung were noted for a median approximately 61 of the top 100 tumor clones. Greater blood T cell density accompanied longer overall survival. Maximal T cell clonality occurred in uninvolved adjacent lung, with tumor ranking below it.

The sample here was peripheral blood, taken before any cancer treatment. V and J are TRBV19 and TRBJ2-3; perhaps D is TRBD1 or TRBD2 (6 bases each). The TCR comes from a man aged 35-75 years with stage I lung adenocarcinoma. CDR3 in DNA: TGTGCCAGTAGTAAGAACCGGGGGCAGGATACGCAGTATTTT. Encoded protein: CASSKNRGQDTQYF.